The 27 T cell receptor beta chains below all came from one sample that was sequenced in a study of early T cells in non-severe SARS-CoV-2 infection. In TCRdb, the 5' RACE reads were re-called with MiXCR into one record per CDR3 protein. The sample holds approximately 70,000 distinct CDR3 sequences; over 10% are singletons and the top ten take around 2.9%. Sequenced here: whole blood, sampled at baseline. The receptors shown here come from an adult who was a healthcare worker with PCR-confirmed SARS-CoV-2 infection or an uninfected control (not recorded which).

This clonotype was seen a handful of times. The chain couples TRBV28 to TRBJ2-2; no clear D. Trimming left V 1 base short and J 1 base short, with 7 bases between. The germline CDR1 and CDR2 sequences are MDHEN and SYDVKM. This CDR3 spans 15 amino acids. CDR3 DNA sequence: TGTGCCAGCAGTTTATATTCCCAGAACACCGGGGAGCTGTTTTTT. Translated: CASSLYSQNTGELFF.

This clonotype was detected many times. CDR3 nucleotide sequence: TGTGCCAGCAGCTTAGCCCGGACAGGGGGACCAGCAACAGATACGCAGTATTTT. Encoded protein: CASSLARTGGPATDTQYF. This chain links TRBV7-9 with TRBJ2-3; 10 nucleotides match TRBD1. V was pared by 0 bases and J by 3 bases, with 9 bases of the junction left unmatched. The CDR3 is 18 residues long. Germline loops: CDR1 SEHNR, CDR2 FQNEAQ (reference sequence).

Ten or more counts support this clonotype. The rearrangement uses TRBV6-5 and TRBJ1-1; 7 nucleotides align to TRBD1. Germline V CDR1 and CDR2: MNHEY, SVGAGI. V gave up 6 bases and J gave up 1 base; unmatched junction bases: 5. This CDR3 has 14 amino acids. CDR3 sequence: CASRGGQWNTEAFF. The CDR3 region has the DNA TGTGCCAGCAGGGGGGGACAGTGGAACACTGAAGCTTTCTTT.

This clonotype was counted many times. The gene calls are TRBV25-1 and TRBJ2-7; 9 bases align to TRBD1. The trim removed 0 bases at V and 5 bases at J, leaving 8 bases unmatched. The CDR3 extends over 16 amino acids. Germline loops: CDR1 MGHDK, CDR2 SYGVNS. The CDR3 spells CASSEYRGQGLDEQYF. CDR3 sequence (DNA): TGTGCCAGCAGTGAATATCGGGGACAGGGCCTTGACGAGCAGTACTTC.

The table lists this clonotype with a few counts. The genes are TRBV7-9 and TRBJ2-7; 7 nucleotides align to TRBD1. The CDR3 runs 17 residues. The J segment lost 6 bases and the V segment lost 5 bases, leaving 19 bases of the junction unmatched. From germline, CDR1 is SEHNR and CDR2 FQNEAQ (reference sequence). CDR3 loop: CASSPKWVQTGWCEQYF. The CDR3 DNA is TGTGCCAGCAGCCCCAAGTGGGTCCAGACAGGGTGGTGCGAGCAGTACTTC.

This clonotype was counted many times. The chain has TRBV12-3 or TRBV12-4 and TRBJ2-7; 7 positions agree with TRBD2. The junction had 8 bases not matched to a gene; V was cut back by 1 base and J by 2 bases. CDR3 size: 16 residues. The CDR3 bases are TGTGCCAGCAGTTTAGAGGGAGGGTCCGATCCCTACGAGCAGTACTTC. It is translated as CASSLEGGSDPYEQYF.

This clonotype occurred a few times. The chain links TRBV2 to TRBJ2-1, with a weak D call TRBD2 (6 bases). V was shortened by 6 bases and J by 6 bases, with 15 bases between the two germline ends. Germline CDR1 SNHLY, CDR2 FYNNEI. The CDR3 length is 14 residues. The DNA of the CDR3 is TGTGCCAGCAGAATCGGGGGAGCGCCCAATGAGCAGTTCTTC. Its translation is CASRIGGAPNEQFF.

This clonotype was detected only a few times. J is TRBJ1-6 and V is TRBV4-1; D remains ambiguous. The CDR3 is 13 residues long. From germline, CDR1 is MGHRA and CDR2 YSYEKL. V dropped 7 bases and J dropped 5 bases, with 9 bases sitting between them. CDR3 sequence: CASMAFNNSPLHF. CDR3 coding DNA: TGCGCCAGCATGGCATTTAATAATTCACCCCTCCACTTT.

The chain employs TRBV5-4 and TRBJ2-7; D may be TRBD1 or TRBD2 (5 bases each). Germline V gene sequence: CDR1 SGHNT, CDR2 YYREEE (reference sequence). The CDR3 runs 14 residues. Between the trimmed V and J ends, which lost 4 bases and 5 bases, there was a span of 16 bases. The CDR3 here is CASSPEGFRDEQYF. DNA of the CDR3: TGTGCCAGCAGCCCCGAGGGGTTTAGGGACGAGCAGTACTTC.

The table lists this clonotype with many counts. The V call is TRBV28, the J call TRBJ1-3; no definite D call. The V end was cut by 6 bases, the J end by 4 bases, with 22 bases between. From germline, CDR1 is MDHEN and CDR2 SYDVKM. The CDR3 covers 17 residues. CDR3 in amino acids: CASSRGGYDLAGNTIYF. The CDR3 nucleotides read TGTGCCAGCAGCCGTGGAGGCTATGACCTAGCGGGAAACACCATATATTTT.

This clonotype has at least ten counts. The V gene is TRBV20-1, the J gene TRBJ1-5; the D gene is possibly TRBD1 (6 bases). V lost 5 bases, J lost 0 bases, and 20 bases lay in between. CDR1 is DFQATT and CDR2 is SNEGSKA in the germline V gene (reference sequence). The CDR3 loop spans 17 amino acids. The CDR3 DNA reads TGCAGTGCTCCCCGACAGGCGGCCGGTTATAGCAATCAGCCCCAGCATTTT. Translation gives CSAPRQAAGYSNQPQHF.

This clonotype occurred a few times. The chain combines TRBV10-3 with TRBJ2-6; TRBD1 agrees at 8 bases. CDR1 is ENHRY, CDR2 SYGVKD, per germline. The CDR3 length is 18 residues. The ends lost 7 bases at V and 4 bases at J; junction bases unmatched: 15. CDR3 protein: CAINPTGENSSGANVLTF. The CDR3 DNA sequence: TGTGCCATCAATCCGACAGGGGAAAATTCATCCGGGGCCAACGTCCTGACTTTC.

The CDR3 DNA reads TGTGCCAGCTCACCGACTACAGGATTACAAGAGACCCAGTACTTC. This encodes CASSPTTGLQETQYF. This chain links TRBV18 with TRBJ2-5; D is perhaps TRBD1 or TRBD2 (5 bases each). The CDR3 runs to 15 residues. The germline gives CDR1 KGHSH, CDR2 LQKENI. The V end was cut by 3 bases, the J end by 2 bases, with 13 bases between.

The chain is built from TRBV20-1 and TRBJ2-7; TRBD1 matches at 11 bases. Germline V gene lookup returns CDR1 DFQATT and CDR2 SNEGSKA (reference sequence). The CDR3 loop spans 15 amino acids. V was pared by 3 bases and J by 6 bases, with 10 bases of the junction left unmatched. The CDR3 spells CSARRGQGAPSEQYF. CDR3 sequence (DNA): TGCAGTGCTAGGCGCGGACAGGGGGCGCCTTCCGAGCAGTACTTC.

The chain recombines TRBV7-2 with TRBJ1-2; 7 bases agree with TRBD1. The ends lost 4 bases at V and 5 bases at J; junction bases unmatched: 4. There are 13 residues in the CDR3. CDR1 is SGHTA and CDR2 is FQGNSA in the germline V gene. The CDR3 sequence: CASSSGQRYGYTF. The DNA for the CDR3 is TGTGCCAGCAGCTCGGGACAGCGATATGGCTACACCTTC. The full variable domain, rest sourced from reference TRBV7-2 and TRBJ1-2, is GAGVSQSPSNKVTEKGKDVELRCDPISGHTALYWYRQSLGQGLEFLIYFQGNSAPDKSGLPSDRFSAERTGGSVSTLTIQRTQQEDSAVYLCASSSGQRYGYTFGSGTRLTVV.

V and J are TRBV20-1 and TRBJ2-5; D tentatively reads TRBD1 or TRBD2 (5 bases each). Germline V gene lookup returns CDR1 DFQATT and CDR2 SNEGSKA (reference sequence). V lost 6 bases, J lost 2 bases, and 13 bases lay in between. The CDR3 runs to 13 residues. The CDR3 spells CSAPGATQETQYF. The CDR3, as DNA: TGCAGTGCCCCCGGGGCGACACAAGAGACCCAGTACTTC.

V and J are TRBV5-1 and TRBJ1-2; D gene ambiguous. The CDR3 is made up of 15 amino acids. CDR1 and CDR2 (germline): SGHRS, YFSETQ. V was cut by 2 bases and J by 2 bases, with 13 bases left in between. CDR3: CASSFSTNDNYGYTF. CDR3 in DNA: TGCGCCAGCAGCTTCTCCACAAACGACAACTATGGCTACACCTTC.

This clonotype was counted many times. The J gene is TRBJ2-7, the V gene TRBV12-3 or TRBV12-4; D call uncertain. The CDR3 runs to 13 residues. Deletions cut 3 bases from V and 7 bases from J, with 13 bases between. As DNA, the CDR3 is TGTGCCAGCAGTTTCCTCACGGGTGGTGAGCAGTACTTC. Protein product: CASSFLTGGEQYF.

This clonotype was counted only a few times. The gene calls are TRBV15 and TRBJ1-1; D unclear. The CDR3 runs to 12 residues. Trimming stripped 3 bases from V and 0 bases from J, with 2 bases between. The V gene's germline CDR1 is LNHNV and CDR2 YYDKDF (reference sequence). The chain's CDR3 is CATSRMNTEAFF. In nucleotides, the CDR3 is TGTGCCACCAGCAGGATGAACACTGAAGCTTTCTTT.

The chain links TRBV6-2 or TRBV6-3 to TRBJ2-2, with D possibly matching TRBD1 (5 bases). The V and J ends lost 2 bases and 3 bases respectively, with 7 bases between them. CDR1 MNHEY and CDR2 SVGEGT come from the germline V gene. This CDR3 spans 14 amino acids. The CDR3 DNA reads TGTGCCAGCAGTTACCCGACAGACACCGGGGAGCTGTTTTTT. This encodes CASSYPTDTGELFF.

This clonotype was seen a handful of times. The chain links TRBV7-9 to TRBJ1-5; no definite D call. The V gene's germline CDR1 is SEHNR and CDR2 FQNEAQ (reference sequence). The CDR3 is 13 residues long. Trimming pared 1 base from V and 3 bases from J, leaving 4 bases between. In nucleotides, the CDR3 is TGTGCCAGCAGCTTAGAGTCCAATCAGCCCCAGCATTTT. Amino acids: CASSLESNQPQHF.

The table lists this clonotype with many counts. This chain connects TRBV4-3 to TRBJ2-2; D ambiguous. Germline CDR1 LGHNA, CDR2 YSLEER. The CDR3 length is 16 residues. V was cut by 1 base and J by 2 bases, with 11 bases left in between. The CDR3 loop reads CASSQVLQLNTGELFF. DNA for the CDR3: TGCGCCAGCAGCCAAGTTTTACAGCTAAACACCGGGGAGCTGTTTTTT.

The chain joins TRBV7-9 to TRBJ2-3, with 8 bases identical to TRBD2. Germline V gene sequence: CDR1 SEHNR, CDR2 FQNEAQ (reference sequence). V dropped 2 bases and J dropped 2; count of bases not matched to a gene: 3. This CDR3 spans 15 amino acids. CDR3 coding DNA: TGTGCCAGCAGCTTACTAGCGGGCTCCACAGATACGCAGTATTTT. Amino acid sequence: CASSLLAGSTDTQYF.

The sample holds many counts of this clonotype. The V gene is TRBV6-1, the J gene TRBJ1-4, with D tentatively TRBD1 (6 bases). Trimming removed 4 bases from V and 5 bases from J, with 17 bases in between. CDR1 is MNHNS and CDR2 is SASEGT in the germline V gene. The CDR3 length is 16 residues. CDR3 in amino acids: CASSASPGGRNEKLFF. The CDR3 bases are TGTGCCAGCAGTGCTTCCCCCGGGGGGCGGAATGAAAAACTGTTTTTT.

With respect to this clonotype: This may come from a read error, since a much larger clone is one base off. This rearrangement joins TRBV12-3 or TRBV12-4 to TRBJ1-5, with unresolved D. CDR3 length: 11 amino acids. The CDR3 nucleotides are TGTGCCAGCAATTTAGCGGGGCCCCAGCATTTT. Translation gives CASNLAGPQHF.

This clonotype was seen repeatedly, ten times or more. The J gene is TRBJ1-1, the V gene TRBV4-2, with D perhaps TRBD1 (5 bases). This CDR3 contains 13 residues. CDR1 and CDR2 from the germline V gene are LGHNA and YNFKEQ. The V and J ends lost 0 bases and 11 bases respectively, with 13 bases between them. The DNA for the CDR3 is TGTGCCAGCAGCCAAGATCGGGGCAGGGAGGCTTTCTTT. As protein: CASSQDRGREAFF.

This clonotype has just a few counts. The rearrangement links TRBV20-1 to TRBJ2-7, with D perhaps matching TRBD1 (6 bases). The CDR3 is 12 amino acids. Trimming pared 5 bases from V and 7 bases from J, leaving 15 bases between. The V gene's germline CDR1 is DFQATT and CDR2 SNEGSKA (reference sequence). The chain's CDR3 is CSASPGHWEQYF. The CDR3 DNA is TGCAGTGCTTCCCCGGGACATTGGGAGCAGTACTTC.